This T cell receptor beta chain was observed in a study of identical twins' blood T cells. Study-wide findings and caveats: Abundant TCRbeta CDR3s overlapped more between twins than with unrelated donors. Twin similarity might stem from environmental factors, not only genetics. Even for out-of-frame TCRbeta, twins reportedly shared V gene usage much more than unrelated donors.

Each TCR cDNA library carried sample-specific barcodes on both ends. TCRdb ran MiXCR on the 5' RACE reads and lists one entry per CDR3 protein. The sample has a few hundred thousand distinct CDR3 sequences, about 28% seen once. This clonotype came up a few times. The antigen is unknown. Germline CDR1 SGHRS, CDR2 YFSETQ. V gave up 0 bases and J gave up 11 bases, with 7 bases separating them. The CDR3 extends over 11 amino acids. This clonotype was obtained from a woman aged 18 to 49 in good health. Sequenced input: PBMCs. The chain employs TRBV5-1 and TRBJ2-3; no reliable D call. CDR3 sequence reads: CASSLGPWQYF. The CDR3 coding sequence is TGCGCCAGCAGCTTGGGTCCCTGGCAGTATTTT. The whole variable domain, filled in from reference TRBV5-1 and TRBJ2-3, reads KAGVTQTPRYLIKTRGQQVTLSCSPISGHRSVSWYQQTPGQGLQFLFEYFSETQRNKGNFPGRFSGRQFSNSRSEMNVSTLELGDSALYLCASSLGPWQYFGPGTRLTVL.